One and the same sample provided the 5 T cell receptor beta chains below, sequenced in a study of blood T cells in healthy people across ages. Through a sample-barcoded 5' primer and a J-beta primer mix, a second PCR was run for about 6 to 11 cycles. MiXCR, applied by TCRdb to the 5' RACE reads, yields one record per CDR3 protein. Of around 790,000 distinct CDR3 sequences listed, approximately 48% are singletons. The sample comprised blood. The receptors shown here come from a man aged 60 to 75 in good health.

The V and J genes are TRBV5-1 and TRBJ2-3, with 7 bases aligning to TRBD1. Germline V lookup: CDR1 SGHRS, CDR2 YFSETQ. Trimming at V came to 3 bases and at J to 0 bases, leaving 4 bases not matched to a gene. This CDR3 comprises 15 residues. CDR3 nucleotides: TGCGCCAGCAGCTCGGGACAGACCAGCACAGATACGCAGTATTTT. Amino acids: CASSSGQTSTDTQYF. Using reference TRBV5-1 and TRBJ2-3 for the parts outside the CDR3, the full variable domain is KAGVTQTPRYLIKTRGQQVTLSCSPISGHRSVSWYQQTPGQGLQFLFEYFSETQRNKGNFPGRFSGRQFSNSRSEMNVSTLELGDSALYLCASSSGQTSTDTQYFGPGTRLTVL.

Written as DNA, the CDR3 is TGTGCCAGCAGTGAACACAGGGACACAGATACGCAGTATTTT. Translating gives CASSEHRDTDTQYF. The chain combines TRBV6-1 with TRBJ2-3; a possible D gene is TRBD1 (6 bases). The V gene's germline CDR1 is MNHNS and CDR2 SASEGT. The V end lost 2 bases, the J end lost 2 bases, and 8 bases lay between the germline ends. CDR3 length equals 14 residues.

As regards this clonotype: At one end, the junction sequence differs from germline, possibly due to a read error. This chain uses TRBV9 with TRBJ2-5; possible D gene TRBD1, 6 bases. The last part of the DNA fits TRBJ2-7 better; the J call may be wrong. Germline V gives CDR1 SGDLS, CDR2 YYNGEE. CDR3 length: 15 amino acids. The CDR3 loop is CTSSVGSGQFYEQYF. As DNA, the CDR3 is TGTACCAGCAGCGTAGGGTCCGGACAGTTCTACGAGCAGTACTTC.

V gene TRBV5-1 combines with J gene TRBJ2-1; D not resolved. The CDR3 totals 17 residues. CDR1 and CDR2 (germline): SGHRS, YFSETQ. Trimming stripped 0 bases from V and 4 bases from J, with 17 bases between. The DNA for the CDR3 is TGCGCCAGCAGCTTGGGCATTTCTAGGAACAGTTACAATGAGCAGTTCTTC. The encoded protein is CASSLGISRNSYNEQFF.

This clonotype appeared once. The rearrangement uses TRBV4-1 and TRBJ2-3; 11 bases map to TRBD2. The CDR3 consists of 18 residues. The trim removed 1 base at V and 2 bases at J, leaving 8 bases unmatched. CDR1 MGHRA and CDR2 YSYEKL come from the germline V gene. The CDR3 spells CASSQGLAGTLDTDTQYF. CDR3 DNA sequence: TGCGCCAGCAGCCAAGGACTAGCGGGGACTCTGGACACAGATACGCAGTATTTT.